Listed below are T cell receptor beta chains from one sample, sequenced in a study of T cells in localized non-small cell lung cancer. Assay used: immunoSEQ multiplex PCR; TCRdb lists only in-frame clones, some missing. The sample has 30,000 to 35,000 clones; approximately 93% are singletons. The source was peripheral blood, collected before any cancer treatment. These receptors were collected from a female donor aged 60 or older with stage I lung adenocarcinoma. CDR3s include the opening cysteine and the closing phenylalanine or tryptophan. The D gene is left open where the match is weak. Some rows mark clone size as missing; the rest say once, few, many or name a class of expanded clone.

j_gene,abundance,d_gene,len,v_gene,CDR3nt,CDR3aa
TRBJ1-1,-,-,11,TRBV19,TGTGCCAGTAGTCCTAATACTGAAGCTTTCTTT,CASSPNTEAFF
TRBJ1-4,-,-,13,TRBV28,TGTGCCAGCAGTCCCGGGGTAGGTGAAAAACTGTTTTTT,CASSPGVGEKLFF
TRBJ1-2,-,-,15,TRBV1,TGCACCAGCAGCCAAGCTCCGGGCCTCGACTATGGCTACACCTTC,CTSSQAPGLDYGYTF
TRBJ1-1,-,-,14,TRBV28,TGTGCCAGCAGGATATTACAGGGGAACACTGAAGCTTTCTTT,CASRILQGNTEAFF
TRBJ1-1,-,-,11,TRBV6-5,TGTGCCAGCAGTTCGCGGTTTGAAGCTTTCTTT,CASSSRFEAFF
TRBJ2-7,-,TRBD2,16,TRBV28,TGTGCCAGCAGACTTCTAGGACTAGCGGGGCTATACGAGCAGTACTTC,CASRLLGLAGLYEQYF
TRBJ2-7,once,TRBD1,13,TRBV6-1,TGTGCCAGCAGTCGGGACAGAGCCTACGAGCAGTACTTC,CASSRDRAYEQYF
TRBJ2-5,-,-,15,TRBV11-1,TGTGCCAGCAGCTTAGCGCTAGGGCCCGGGGAGACCCAGTACTTC,CASSLALGPGETQYF
TRBJ2-1,-,-,14,TRBV19,TGTGCCAGTAGTATTCGTCAGGGAGGCGCTGAGCAGTTCTTC,CASSIRQGGAEQFF
TRBJ1-1,-,TRBD1,13,TRBV5-6,TGTGCCAGCAGGTACAGGGGGGGCACTGAAGCTTTCTTT,CASRYRGGTEAFF
TRBJ2-1,-,-,15,TRBV11-3,TGTGCCAGCAGCTTAGAGGGGGGCTCCTACAATGAGCAGTTCTTC,CASSLEGGSYNEQFF
TRBJ1-2,-,TRBD1,14,TRBV28,TGTGCCAGCAGTCTATCACAGGGGGGCTATGGCTACACCTTC,CASSLSQGGYGYTF
TRBJ1-6,-,-,14,TRBV5-1,TGCGCCAGCAGCTTCCAGGGAGATAATTCACCCCTCCACTTT,CASSFQGDNSPLHF
TRBJ1-1,-,-,14,TRBV29-1,TGCAGCGTTCGAAAGGGAGGTTGGGGGACTGAAGCTTTCTTT,CSVRKGGWGTEAFF
TRBJ2-1,-,-,16,TRBV30,TGTGCCTGGAGTGTACTTGACGCCTTACGCTACAATGAGCAGTTCTTC,CAWSVLDALRYNEQFF
TRBJ2-1,few,-,14,TRBV7-9,TGTGCCAGCAGCCCCGGGACGGAGTACAATGAGCAGTTCTTC,CASSPGTEYNEQFF
TRBJ1-1,-,-,13,TRBV15,TGTGCCACCAGCAGAGAAGGGGACACTGAAGCTTTCTTT,CATSREGDTEAFF
TRBJ2-7,-,-,15,TRBV7-8,TGTGCCAGCAGCTTATTGAGGGGCGCCTCCTACGAGCAGTACTTC,CASSLLRGASYEQYF
TRBJ1-4,few,-,15,TRBV4-3,TGCGCCAGCAGCCAAGAGGGCAGGGCGACTGAAAAACTGTTTTTT,CASSQEGRATEKLFF
TRBJ1-2,-,-,14,TRBV7-3,TGTGCCAGCAGCTTACACGATTCTAACTATGGCTACACCTTC,CASSLHDSNYGYTF
TRBJ2-3,-,TRBD1,13,TRBV29-1,TGCAGCGTTGCTCAGGGGGCCCCAGATACGCAGTATTTT,CSVAQGAPDTQYF
TRBJ2-7,few,TRBD1,15,TRBV19,TGTGCCAGTAGTGGACAGGCTTTGAGCTCCTACGAGCAGTACTTC,CASSGQALSSYEQYF
TRBJ1-5,-,TRBD1,15,TRBV7-2,TGTGCCAGCAGCTTGAGACAGGGGAACAATCAGCCCCAGCATTTT,CASSLRQGNNQPQHF
TRBJ2-5,-,-,12,TRBV29-1,TGCAGCGTTCGCCTGGCGCAAGAGACCCAGTACTTC,CSVRLAQETQYF
TRBJ2-1,-,TRBD2,15,TRBV4-3,TGCGCCAGCAGCCTTCAGACTAGCGGGGGGAATGAGCAGTTCTTC,CASSLQTSGGNEQFF
TRBJ2-3,-,TRBD2,14,TRBV5-1,TGCGCCAGCAGCTTGCGGGGGGGCTGGGATACGCAGTATTTT,CASSLRGGWDTQYF
TRBJ2-5,once,-,13,TRBV6-5,TGTGCCAGCAGTTATTGGGGTCGGGAGACCCAGTACTTC,CASSYWGRETQYF
TRBJ2-1,once,-,16,TRBV4-3,TGCGCCAGCAGCCAAGACGGAAGCGGTTCCTACAATGAGCAGTTCTTC,CASSQDGSGSYNEQFF
TRBJ2-1,-,TRBD2,15,TRBV11-2,TGTGCCAGCAGCCCCCCCGGGACTATGTCGAATGAGCAGTTCTTC,CASSPPGTMSNEQFF
TRBJ2-4,-,TRBD1,16,TRBV5-6,TGTGCCAGCAGCGGACGGGACAGTCTAGCCAAAAACATTCAGTACTTC,CASSGRDSLAKNIQYF
TRBJ2-7,-,TRBD2,21,TRBV27,TGTGCCAGCAGTTTAAAACCTCTGGGACTAGCGGGGGCCAGTACTCGGTACGAGCAGTACTTC,CASSLKPLGLAGASTRYEQYF
TRBJ2-2,-,TRBD1,14,TRBV29-1,TGCAGCGTCGGGCTGCCAGGGGGCACCGGGGAGCTGTTTTTT,CSVGLPGGTGELFF
TRBJ1-2,few,-,16,TRBV25-1,TGTGCCAGCAGTTTACAGGTCGCGGGGGGTAACTATGGCTACACCTTC,CASSLQVAGGNYGYTF
TRBJ2-1,once,-,18,TRBV5-1,TGCGCCAGCAGCTTGGACCCTCCCCGAGGGGGGTTTACGGGTGAGCAGTTCTTC,CASSLDPPRGGFTGEQFF
TRBJ2-7,-,-,12,TRBV6-1,TGTGCCAGCAGTACCACGTGGGGCGAGCAGTACTTC,CASSTTWGEQYF
TRBJ2-3,-,-,13,TRBV7-3,TGTGCCAGCAGCGACACTAGTAGCGATACGCAGTATTTT,CASSDTSSDTQYF
TRBJ2-1,-,TRBD2,15,TRBV7-3,TGTGCCAGCAGCTTCCTAGCGGGAGCCTACAATGAGCAGTTCTTC,CASSFLAGAYNEQFF
TRBJ1-5,-,-,17,TRBV7-8,TGTGCCAGCAGCTTATACCGGACTGAAGGGGGCAATCAGCCCCAGCATTTT,CASSLYRTEGGNQPQHF